The rows below give T cell receptor beta chains drawn from one sample of a study of tumor and adjacent non-tumor tissue in lung cancer. TCRdb re-derived calls from the multiplex PCR reads in MiXCR, one entry per CDR3 protein. The top ten hold more than 10% of the sample, which has about 80,000 distinct CDR3 sequences, roughly 80% seen once. Material for sequencing was lung tumor tissue. These receptors all come from a woman between 45 and 65 years old with non-small cell lung cancer. CDR3s leave out the opening cysteine and the closing phenylalanine or tryptophan.

j_gene,v_gene,CDR3aa
TRBJ2-3,TRBV4-2,ASSREGLAGADTQY
TRBJ2-2,TRBV5-4,ASSFGGYTGELF
TRBJ2-3,TRBV6-2/TRBV6-3,ASSRTGLAGADTQY
TRBJ1-2,TRBV30,ACWTLVDARNYAYT
TRBJ1-2,TRBV10-3,AANQDIIYGYT
TRBJ2-5,TRBV20-1,SARVYNTQGQETHY
TRBJ2-5,TRBV4-1,ASSQGEEAGETQY
TRBJ1-5,TRBV30,AWSGTANQPQH
TRBJ2-2,TRBV10-3,AISESMGGRTTTGELF
TRBJ2-3,TRBV29-1,GVDLWAYTQY
TRBJ1-2,TRBV5-6,VSSPRGRIPYGYT
TRBJ2-6,TRBV4-1,ASSQGTGTGVKVLT
TRBJ2-7,TRBV6-6,TSSQPGQGAYEQY
TRBJ2-1,TRBV6-1,ASSEEWGTSYNEQF
TRBJ2-3,TRBV5-6,ASSLSGRTDMQY
TRBJ2-7,TRBV5-6,ASSLLTQWQTYGQY
TRBJ2-2,TRBV11-2,ASSPNRRNTGELF
TRBJ2-1,TRBV6-1,ASKSATGSFMDEQF
TRBJ2-7,TRBV29-1,SVVLVLPGGYEHY
TRBJ2-7,TRBV6-5,ARSPTRQAYEQY
TRBJ2-2,TRBV11-3,ASSLTTTGTGELF
TRBJ1-3,TRBV29-1,SVDSDSCSGNTIY
TRBJ2-7,TRBV6-5,VSSPEFRVWYEQY
TRBJ2-1,TRBV11-1,ASSLPPLGEQF
TRBJ2-7,TRBV20-1,STRALDGTNYEEY
TRBJ2-1,TRBV20-1,SASSSVGSGCEQF
TRBJ2-7,TRBV11-2,ASSMGMDFSYEQY
TRBJ1-2,TRBV12-3/TRBV12-4,ACSLGDGYI
TRBJ2-3,TRBV20-1,SWVRGALDTQY
TRBJ1-5,TRBV4-2,AISLFWAKETNQPQH
TRBJ1-1,TRBV12-3/TRBV12-4,ASSWVENTEAF
TRBJ2-5,TRBV10-3,TIRQRRDETQY
TRBJ2-7,TRBV20-1,SASVTSYEQY
TRBJ2-2,TRBV19,ASSSKRTGTTGELF
TRBJ2-7,TRBV28,ASSSSGQLSYERY
TRBJ2-3,TRBV5-4,ASSLAGGTDTHY
TRBJ2-7,TRBV6-1,ASTPWTAYEQY
TRBJ2-1,TRBV20-1,GARDPRGRTGNNEQF
TRBJ1-6,TRBV29-1,SVEISKNSPLH
TRBJ2-3,TRBV20-1,STRGVVAGLTDTQY
TRBJ1-4,TRBV24-1,ATSGGQPPVEKVF
TRBJ1-2,TRBV6-5,VSSLREQGYT
TRBJ1-4,TRBV4-2,VSSQVQGAREKLF
TRBJ2-7,TRBV27,ASRPTGGLGSHEQY
TRBJ2-3,TRBV29-1,NVEGAQGASDTQY
TRBJ2-5,TRBV28,ASSFPENMGTQY
TRBJ2-1,TRBV10-3,ANTGRTGGNNEQF
TRBJ2-1,TRBV9,ASSADPSQEQF
TRBJ2-1,TRBV20-1,SVKRQLISYNEQF
TRBJ1-1,TRBV20-1,SARDSGTPETF
TRBJ2-1,TRBV24-1,VTSGTRRWI
TRBJ2-7,TRBV20-1,SASGSGGLYEQY
TRBJ2-7,TRBV11-2,ASSWGPGAYEHY